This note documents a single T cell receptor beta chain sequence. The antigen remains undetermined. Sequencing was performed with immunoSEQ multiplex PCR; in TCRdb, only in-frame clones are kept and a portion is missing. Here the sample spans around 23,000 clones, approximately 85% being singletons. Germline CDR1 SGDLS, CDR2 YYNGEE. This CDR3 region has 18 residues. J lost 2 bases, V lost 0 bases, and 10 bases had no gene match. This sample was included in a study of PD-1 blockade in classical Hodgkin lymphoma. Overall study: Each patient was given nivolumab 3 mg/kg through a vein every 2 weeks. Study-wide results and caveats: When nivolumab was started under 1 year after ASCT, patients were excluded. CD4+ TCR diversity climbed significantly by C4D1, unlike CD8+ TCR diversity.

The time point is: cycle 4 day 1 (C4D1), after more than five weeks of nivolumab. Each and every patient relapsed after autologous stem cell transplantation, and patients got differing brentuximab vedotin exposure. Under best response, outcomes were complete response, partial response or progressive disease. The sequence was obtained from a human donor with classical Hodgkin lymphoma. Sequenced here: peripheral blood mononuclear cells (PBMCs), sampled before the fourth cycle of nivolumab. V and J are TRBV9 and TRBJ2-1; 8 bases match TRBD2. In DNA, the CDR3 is TGTGCCAGCAGCGTAGTAGGAGCGGGGGCTTTCACCTACAATGAGCAGTTCTTC. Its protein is CASSVVGAGAFTYNEQFF.